One and the same sample provided the 32 T cell receptor beta chains below, sequenced in a study of OX40 agonist ivuxolimab in advanced cancers. This table comes from immunoSEQ multiplex PCR, and its TCRdb copy is limited to in-frame clones, with some not included. This table has roughly 70,000 clones, 85% to 90% appearing once. The sequencing used CD4+ or CD8+ T cells sorted from blood, collected in a trial of the OX40 agonist ivuxolimab. Source of these receptors: an adult with an advanced solid tumor such as melanoma, head and neck, liver or kidney cancer.

This sequence joins TRBV9 and TRBJ2-3, with D possibly TRBD1 on 5 matching bases. V was shortened by 1 base and J by 2 bases, with 11 bases between the two germline ends. This CDR3 contains 15 residues. Germline CDR1 and CDR2: SGDLS and YYNGEE. CDR3 protein: CASSVLTGHTDTQYF. In DNA form, the CDR3 reads TGTGCCAGCAGCGTACTAACAGGACACACAGATACGCAGTATTTT.

J is TRBJ2-6 and V is TRBV7-7; D gene unclear. CDR1 is SSHAT, CDR2 FNYEAQ, per germline (reference sequence). The CDR3 has 15 residues. The V and J ends lost 5 bases and 0 bases respectively, with 8 bases between them. As DNA, the CDR3 is TGTGCCAGCAGCCTCGGTAGCTCTGGGGCCAACGTCCTGACTTTC. The encoded protein is CASSLGSSGANVLTF.

The gene calls are TRBV19 and TRBJ1-2, with 8 nucleotides matching TRBD1. The V gene's germline CDR1 is LNHDA and CDR2 SQIVND (reference sequence). The CDR3 loop spans 12 amino acids. Germline trimming cut 10 bases from V and 3 bases from J; bases unmatched to any gene: 4. The CDR3 region has the DNA TGTGCCACCTCGACAGGGGACTATGGCTACACCTTC. Amino acid sequence: CATSTGDYGYTF.

The chain is built from TRBV7-9 and TRBJ2-2; D unresolved. Looked up from germline, CDR1 is SEHNR and CDR2 is FQNEAQ (reference sequence). This CDR3 comprises 12 residues. V lost 1 base, J lost 5 bases, and 2 bases lay in between. The CDR3 DNA is TGTGCCAGCAGCTTAGATACCGGGGAGCTGTTTTTT. Amino acids: CASSLDTGELFF.

The V call is TRBV27, the J call TRBJ1-2, with 8 bases aligning to TRBD1. V was pared by 5 bases and J by 4 bases, with 6 bases of the junction left unmatched. Germline lookup yields CDR1 MNHEY and CDR2 SMNVEV (reference sequence). The CDR3 loop spans 14 amino acids. The CDR3 protein is CASSLGQGAYGYTF. CDR3 bases: TGTGCCAGCAGTCTAGGTCAGGGGGCCTATGGCTACACCTTC.

This chain uses TRBV27 with TRBJ1-1; D unclear. Per germline, CDR1 MNHEY and CDR2 SMNVEV (reference sequence). V gave up 1 base and J gave up 1 base, with 10 bases separating them. The CDR3 sequence is 15 residues long. CDR3 residues: CASSLWPGGNTEAFF. The DNA of the CDR3 is TGTGCCAGCAGTTTATGGCCGGGAGGGAACACTGAAGCTTTCTTT.

J is TRBJ1-1 and V is TRBV5-1, with no clear D. This CDR3 has 13 amino acids. Germline CDR1 is SGHRS and CDR2 is YFSETQ. Trimming removed 0 bases at V and 3 bases at J, with 6 bases between. CDR3 amino acids: CASSLVLDTEAFF. CDR3 in DNA: TGCGCCAGCAGCTTGGTACTGGACACTGAAGCTTTCTTT.

This rearrangement joins TRBV6-4 to TRBJ2-1; D may be TRBD2 (6 bases). Per germline, CDR1 MRHNA and CDR2 SNTAGT. This CDR3 is built from 17 residues. Trimming stripped 0 bases from V and 5 bases from J, with 17 bases between. CDR3 loop: CASSDSRGKAAHNEQFF. The CDR3 DNA follows: TGTGCCAGCAGTGACTCCCGCGGGAAGGCCGCCCACAATGAGCAGTTCTTC.

The V and J genes are TRBV5-4 and TRBJ2-7, with a tentative D call TRBD1 (6 bases). Trimming removed 4 bases from V and 0 bases from J, with 8 bases in between. Germline CDR1 reads SGHNT; CDR2 reads YYREEE (reference sequence). This CDR3 region has 13 residues. DNA for the CDR3: TGTGCCAGCAGCCGGGACACCTCCTACGAGCAGTACTTC. Its protein is CASSRDTSYEQYF.

This clone is labeled as medium-sized. The genes are TRBV2 and TRBJ1-6; 7 nucleotides line up with TRBD1. The CDR3 runs 14 residues. Germline V gives CDR1 SNHLY, CDR2 FYNNEI. J gave up 8 bases and V 8 bases, and 9 bases lay outside the gene matches. DNA of the CDR3: TGTGCCAGCGCCTCCGGGACAGAATATTCACCCCTCCACTTT. Translating gives CASASGTEYSPLHF.

The rearrangement joins TRBV11-1 to TRBJ1-1, with D perhaps TRBD1 (6 bases). CDR3 length: 14 amino acids. The V gene lost 4 bases and the J gene lost 3 bases, with 12 bases spanning the gap. Germline-derived CDR1 and CDR2 are SGHAT and FQDESV (reference sequence). CDR3 in DNA: TGTGCCAGCAGCTCTAAGGGGGGAGACACTGAAGCTTTCTTT. It codes for CASSSKGGDTEAFF.

The CDR3 nucleotides are TGTGCCAGCAGTGCCACAGGGGGAAGGCGGGAAAAACTGTTTTTT. Translating gives CASSATGGRREKLFF. The chain couples TRBV27 to TRBJ1-4, with TRBD1 matching over 8 bases. The CDR3 runs 15 residues. Trimming cost V 5 bases and J 8 bases; bases outside gene matches: 10. Per the germline V gene, CDR1 is MNHEY and CDR2 is SMNVEV (reference sequence). The full variable domain, in which reference TRBV27 and TRBJ1-4 provide the parts outside the CDR3, is EAQVTQNPRYLITVTGKKLTVTCSQNMNHEYMSWYRQDPGLGLRQIYYSMNVEVTDKGDVPEGYKVSRKEKRNFPLILESPSPNQTSLYFCASSATGGRREKLFFGSGTQLSVL.

This clone was counted between two and nine times. The chain is built from TRBV27 and TRBJ1-5; D not certain. The germline V and J ends were trimmed by 0 bases and 4 bases, with 7 bases remaining between them. This CDR3 comprises 14 residues. CDR1 and CDR2 from the germline V gene are MNHEY and SMNVEV (reference sequence). The CDR3 DNA reads TGTGCCAGCAGTTTATCTCTAGAAAATCAGCCCCAGCATTTT. This sequence encodes CASSLSLENQPQHF.

This sequence joins TRBV27 and TRBJ1-1; D remains unclear. Germline V gives CDR1 MNHEY, CDR2 SMNVEV (reference sequence). This CDR3 region has 13 residues. V was trimmed by 6 bases and J by 2 bases, leaving 10 bases between them. CDR3 protein: CASRPGGNTEAFF. CDR3 coding DNA: TGTGCCAGCAGACCAGGTGGAAACACTGAAGCTTTCTTT.

The J gene is TRBJ2-5, the V gene TRBV30; D might be TRBD2 (6 bases). The J call is uncertain, as TRBJ2-7 better fits the DNA end. This CDR3 comprises 10 residues. From germline, CDR1 is GTSNPN and CDR2 SVGIG (reference sequence). CDR3 nucleotide sequence: TGTGCCTGGGGAGGGGACGAGCAGTACTTC. It yields the protein CAWGGDEQYF.

The CDR3: CASSVADRDEKLFF. The CDR3 DNA reads as TGTGCCAGCAGCGTAGCGGACAGGGACGAAAAACTGTTTTTT. The chain employs TRBV9 and TRBJ1-4, with 8 bases lining up with TRBD1. CDR1 and CDR2 (germline): SGDLS, YYNGEE. The V segment lost 0 bases and the J segment 8 bases; nucleotides outside the gene matches: 3. The CDR3 length is 14 residues.

The chain couples TRBV29-1 to TRBJ2-7; either TRBD1 or TRBD2 may fit D (5 bases each). Germline V gene data show CDR1 as SQVTM and CDR2 as ANQGSEA. CDR3 length: 15 amino acids. Trimming took off 6 bases at V and 1 base at J, with 19 bases between the two ends. The CDR3 loop reads CSVDLPGRGSYEQYF. DNA for the CDR3: TGCAGCGTAGATTTACCGGGACGGGGATCCTACGAGCAGTACTTC.

The J gene is TRBJ2-3, the V gene TRBV6-1; D not certain. Germline loops: CDR1 MNHNS, CDR2 SASEGT. The V and J ends lost 7 bases and 2 bases respectively, with 28 bases between them. CDR3 length equals 19 residues. The CDR3 DNA is TGTGCCAGCACTGACTGGCTAGGGATAGCCCAATTCCTCACAGATACGCAGTATTTT. Translation: CASTDWLGIAQFLTDTQYF.

The chain employs TRBV2 and TRBJ2-3; weak D call: TRBD2 (5 bases). Trimming took 6 bases from V and 11 from J, leaving 27 bases between them. This CDR3 is built from 16 residues. From germline, CDR1 is SNHLY and CDR2 FYNNEI. The CDR3 DNA reads TGTGCCAGCAGATTGACGGGGATGGGGATCTTCGGTAGGCAGTATTTT. Its translation is CASRLTGMGIFGRQYF.

This clone was observed a handful of times. The V call is TRBV19, the J call TRBJ2-2, with D perhaps TRBD2 (5 bases). The CDR3 has 12 residues. From germline, CDR1 is LNHDA and CDR2 SQIVND (reference sequence). Trimming cost V 7 bases and J 14 bases, with 17 bases left between them. In DNA form, the CDR3 reads TGTGCCAGTAATGACTGGGAGAAGGATCTGTTTTTT. It codes for CASNDWEKDLFF.

The chain combines TRBV21-1 with TRBJ2-7. TRBV21-1 constitutes a pseudogene. This CDR3 is built from 16 residues. In DNA form, the CDR3 reads TGTGCCAGCAGCAAAGAGGCGGACGGAAGGTTCTACGAGCAGTACTTC. It encodes CASSKEADGRFYEQYF.

In its sample, this clone was seen a few times. The genes are TRBV28 and TRBJ1-1; 8 bases agree with TRBD1. Germline lookup yields CDR1 MDHEN and CDR2 SYDVKM. There are 12 residues in the CDR3. The V and J ends lost 6 bases and 4 bases, in that order; junction bases with no gene match: 1. CDR3 DNA sequence: TGTGCCAGCAGAGACAGGGGCACTGAAGCTTTCTTT. It specifies CASRDRGTEAFF. Drawing the rest from reference TRBV28 and TRBJ1-1, the complete variable domain is DVKVTQSSRYLVKRTGEKVFLECVQDMDHENMFWYRQDPGLGLRLIYFSYDVKMKEKGDIPEGYSVSREKKERFSLILESASTNQTSMYLCASRDRGTEAFFGQGTRLTVV.

This clone was detected only once. V is TRBV7-9 and J is TRBJ1-2; the match to TRBD1 covers 8 bases. V lost 2 bases and J lost 4; bases outside the gene matches: 3. This CDR3 comprises 14 residues. From germline, CDR1 is SEHNR and CDR2 FQNEAQ (reference sequence). The CDR3 reads CASSLPGGRYGYTF. The CDR3 nucleotides read TGTGCCAGCAGCTTACCAGGGGGCCGCTATGGCTACACCTTC.

J is TRBJ1-1 and V is TRBV6-5; D perhaps matches TRBD1 (5 bases). The germline V gene encodes CDR1 MNHEY and CDR2 SVGAGI. The length of the CDR3 is 12 residues. V lost 5 bases and J lost 4, with 8 bases in between. The CDR3 here is CASSGGFTEAFF. The CDR3, as DNA: TGTGCCAGCAGTGGGGGATTCACTGAAGCTTTCTTT.

CDR3 amino acids: CAISEPSGLAYEQYF. DNA of the CDR3: TGTGCCATCAGTGAGCCTAGCGGGCTCGCCTACGAGCAGTACTTC. The genes are TRBV10-3 and TRBJ2-7; 8 bases are a match to TRBD2. The CDR3 runs 15 residues. Unmatched junction bases numbered 5, after V lost 2 bases and J lost 2 bases. The V gene's germline CDR1 is ENHRY and CDR2 SYGVKD.

The V call is TRBV5-6, the J call TRBJ2-1; D perhaps matches TRBD1 (5 bases). CDR1 is SGHDT, CDR2 YYEEEE, per germline. The CDR3 sequence is 13 residues long. Trimming took 5 bases from V and 6 from J, leaving 12 bases between them. Here the CDR3 reads CASRQTGPNEQFF. The CDR3 DNA sequence: TGTGCCAGCAGACAAACAGGTCCCAATGAGCAGTTCTTC.

CDR3 region: CASSQDPNTEAFF. The CDR3 coding sequence is TGCGCCAGCAGCCAAGACCCGAACACTGAAGCTTTCTTT. The genes are TRBV5-1 and TRBJ1-1, with unresolved D. The V and J ends lost 4 bases and 1 base respectively, with 8 bases between them. The CDR3 is made up of 13 amino acids. Per the germline V gene, CDR1 is SGHRS and CDR2 is YFSETQ.

V and J are TRBV2 and TRBJ1-5; unclear D gene. This CDR3 comprises 16 residues. Trimming left V 10 bases short and J 0 bases short, with 19 bases between. CDR1 and CDR2 from the germline V gene are SNHLY and FYNNEI. The CDR3 nucleotides read TGTGCCACCCGACGGGCGCTGGGGAATAGCAATCAGCCCCAGCATTTT. Translation gives CATRRALGNSNQPQHF.

The chain recombines TRBV16 with TRBJ2-4, with D unclear. The length of the CDR3 is 14 residues. The V gene's germline CDR1 is KGHSY and CDR2 FQNENV. The V gene lost 2 bases and the J gene lost 7 bases, with 12 bases spanning the gap. This CDR3 reads CASSQNPTSNIQYF. The CDR3 coding sequence is TGTGCCAGCAGCCAAAACCCCACTTCGAACATTCAGTACTTC.

The CDR3 here is CASRSTMRAEQYF. In nucleotides, the CDR3 is TGTGCCAGTAGGTCCACGATGAGGGCCGAGCAGTACTTC. The chain combines TRBV19 with TRBJ2-7, with D possibly TRBD2 on 5 matching bases. The CDR3 runs 13 residues. V was pared by 6 bases and J by 6 bases, with 15 bases between. From germline, CDR1 is LNHDA and CDR2 SQIVND (reference sequence).

The chain recombines TRBV19 with TRBJ1-5; D possibly corresponds to TRBD1 (5 bases). CDR1 and CDR2 (germline): LNHDA, SQIVND (reference sequence). The CDR3 length is 15 residues. The V end lost 5 bases, the J end lost 3 bases, and 14 bases lay between the germline ends. The CDR3 region has the DNA TGTGCCAGTAGTCTCGACCGGGACCTCAATCAGCCCCAGCATTTT. Its protein is CASSLDRDLNQPQHF.

The chain joins TRBV25-1 to TRBJ1-2; no definite D call. V lost 3 bases and J lost 7, with 12 bases in between. Germline values: CDR1 MGHDK, CDR2 SYGVNS. The CDR3 length is 13 residues. For the CDR3, the DNA is TGTGCCAGCAGTGAGACCGGGGTTGGTGGCTACACCTTC. This translates into CASSETGVGGYTF.